This note documents a single T cell receptor (beta chain) sequence. Its antigen is still unknown. Amplification of TCR beta CDR3 regions was performed using RNA transcripts as template. Using the HTBI primer set, a first-round RT-PCR was run on the TCR CDR3. One entry per CDR3 protein, called by TCRdb with MiXCR from the multiplex PCR reads. The table lists 490,000 or so distinct CDR3 sequences, approximately 23% of them singletons, with around 50% in the top ten. The data belong to a study of T cells in Graves' hyperthyroidism and ophthalmopathy. Germline V gene lookup returns CDR1 GTSNPN and CDR2 SVGIG (reference sequence). With 2 bases removed from V and 3 bases from J, the gap between germline ends came to 10 bases. CDR3 size: 13 residues. General study findings and limits: Most thyroid-expanded clonotypes above 0.001 were also found in blood.

The V call is TRBV30, the J call TRBJ1-2; no reliable D call. The clonotype originates from a woman in her 70s with Graves' ophthalmopathy. The sample taken for sequencing was blood. The CDR3 DNA is TGTGCCTGGAGTAGTAGGGTGGACTATGGCTACACCTTC. Translated, it gives CAWSSRVDYGYTF.